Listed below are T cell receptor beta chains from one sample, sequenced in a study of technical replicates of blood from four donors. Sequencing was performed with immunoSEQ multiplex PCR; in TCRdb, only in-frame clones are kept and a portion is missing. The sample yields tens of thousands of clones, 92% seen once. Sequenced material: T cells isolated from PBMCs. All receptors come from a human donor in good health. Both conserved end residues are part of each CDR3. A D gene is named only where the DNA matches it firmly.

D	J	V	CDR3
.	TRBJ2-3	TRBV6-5	CASTDGGRSADTQYF
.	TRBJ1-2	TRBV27	CASSLSPDYGYTF
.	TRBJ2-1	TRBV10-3	CAMSGAYNEQFF
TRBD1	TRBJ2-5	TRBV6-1	CASSRLQGDETQYF
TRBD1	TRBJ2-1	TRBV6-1	CASSRDSSYNEQFF
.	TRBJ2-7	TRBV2	CASSEGSLAYEQYF
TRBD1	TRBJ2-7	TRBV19	CASSRQGLYEQYF
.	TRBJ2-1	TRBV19	CASSGSSYNEQFF
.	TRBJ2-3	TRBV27	CASSLLTGTQYF
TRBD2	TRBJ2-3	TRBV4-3	CASSQGTSGRALDTQYF
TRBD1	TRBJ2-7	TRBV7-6	CASSRQGAYEQYF
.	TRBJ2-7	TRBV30	CATTGYPYEQYF
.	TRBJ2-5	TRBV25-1	CASSEAGLGSWETQYF
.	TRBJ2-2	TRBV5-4	CASSFQGPGELFF
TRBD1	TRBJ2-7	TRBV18	CASSQGTGESEQYF
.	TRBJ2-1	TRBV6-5	CASDLSRLNEQFF
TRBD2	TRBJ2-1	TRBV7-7	CASSLSSSGLNEQFF
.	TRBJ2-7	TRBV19	CASTEDAGETYEQYF
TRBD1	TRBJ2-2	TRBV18	CASSPRGTGFTGELFF
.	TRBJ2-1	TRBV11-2	CASSDRQAGRYNEQFF
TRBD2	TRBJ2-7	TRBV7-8	CASSLDSGRLRGQYF
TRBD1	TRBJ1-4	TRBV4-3	CASSRTLRQGNEKLFF
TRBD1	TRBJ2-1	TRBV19	CASSIKPTGGYNEQFF
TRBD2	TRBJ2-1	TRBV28	CASAGLGAGNEQFF
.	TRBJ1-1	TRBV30	CAWKQTGYFSFEAFF
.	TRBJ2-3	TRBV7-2	CASSVGGGGTADTQYF
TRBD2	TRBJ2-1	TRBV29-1	CSVVLEWTSGDNEQFF
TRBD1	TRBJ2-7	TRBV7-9	CASSDKKGQYSYEQYF
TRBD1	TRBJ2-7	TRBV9	CASSVTGGLAYEQYF
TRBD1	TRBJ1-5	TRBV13	CASSLGQGAQPQHF
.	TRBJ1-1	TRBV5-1	CASSLSGFVEAFF
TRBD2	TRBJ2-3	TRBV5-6	CASSLSGRGTDTQYF
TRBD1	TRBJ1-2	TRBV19	CASSITGTEYGYTF
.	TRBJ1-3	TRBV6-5	CASSSGFSGNTIYF
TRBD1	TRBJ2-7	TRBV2	CASSTGGIYEQYF
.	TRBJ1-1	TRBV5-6	CASSLSGMNTEAFF
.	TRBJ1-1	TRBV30	CAGNPGGTEAFF
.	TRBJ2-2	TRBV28	CASSLVAGELFF
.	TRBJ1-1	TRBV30	CAWKREAEAFF
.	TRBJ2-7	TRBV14	CASSMSRVEQYF
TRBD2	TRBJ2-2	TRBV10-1	CASSLAGDTGELFF
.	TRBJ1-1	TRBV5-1	CASSLATGNTFEAFF